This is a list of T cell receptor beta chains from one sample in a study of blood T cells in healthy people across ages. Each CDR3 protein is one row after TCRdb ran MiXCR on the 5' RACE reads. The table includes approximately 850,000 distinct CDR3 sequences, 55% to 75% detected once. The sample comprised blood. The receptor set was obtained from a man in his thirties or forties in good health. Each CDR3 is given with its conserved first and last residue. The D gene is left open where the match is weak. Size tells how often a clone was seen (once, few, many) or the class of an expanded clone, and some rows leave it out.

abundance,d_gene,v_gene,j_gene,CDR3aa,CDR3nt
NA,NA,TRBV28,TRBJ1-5,CAGGTSMYSNQPQHF,TGTGCCGGGGGGACCTCGATGTATAGCAATCAGCCCCAGCATTTT
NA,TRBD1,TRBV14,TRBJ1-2,CASRQTGANYGYTF,TGTGCCAGCAGACAGACAGGGGCGAACTATGGCTACACCTTC
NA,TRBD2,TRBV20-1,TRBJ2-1,CSATRTSGGLYNEQFF,TGCAGTGCTACCAGGACTAGCGGGGGGTTATACAATGAGCAGTTCTTC
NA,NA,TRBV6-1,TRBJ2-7,CASSEAGLPYEQYF,TGTGCCAGCAGTGAAGCCGGGCTCCCCTACGAGCAGTACTTC
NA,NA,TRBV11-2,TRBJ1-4,CASSPYRSTNEKLFF,TGTGCCAGCAGCCCGTACAGATCAACTAATGAAAAACTGTTTTTT
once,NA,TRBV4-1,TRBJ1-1,CASLPTDRHMNTEAFF,TGCGCCAGCCTCCCCACCGACAGACACATGAACACTGAAGCTTTCTTT
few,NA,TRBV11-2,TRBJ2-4,CASSREITRPGNIQYF,TGTGCCAGCAGCCGTGAGATTACCCGCCCCGGGAACATTCAGTACTTC
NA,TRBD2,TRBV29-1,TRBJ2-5,CSVDTPSGGGGETQYF,TGCAGCGTTGACACCCCATCCGGCGGGGGGGGTGAGACCCAGTACTTC
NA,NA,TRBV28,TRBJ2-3,CASRQTPVTDTQYF,TGTGCCAGCAGACAGACCCCCGTCACAGATACGCAGTATTTT
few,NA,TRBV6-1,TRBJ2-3,CASSERERSTDTQYF,TGTGCCAGCAGTGAAAGGGAGAGGAGCACAGATACGCAGTATTTT
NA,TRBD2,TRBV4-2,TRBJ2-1,CASSQSPSGGAVNEQFF,TGTGCCAGCAGCCAGTCTCCTAGCGGGGGGGCGGTCAATGAGCAGTTCTTC
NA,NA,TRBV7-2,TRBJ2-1,CASSWDSYEQFF,TGTGCCAGCAGCTGGGACTCTTATGAGCAGTTCTTC
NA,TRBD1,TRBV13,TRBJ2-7,CASSPRTGVYYEQYF,TGTGCCAGCAGCCCACGGACAGGGGTCTACTACGAGCAGTACTTC
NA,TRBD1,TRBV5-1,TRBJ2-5,CASRHTGDKETQYF,TGCGCCAGCAGGCACACAGGGGACAAAGAGACCCAGTACTTC